This record concerns one T cell receptor (beta chain) sequence. One end of the junction varies from germline; a read error may be responsible. This CDR3 has 17 amino acids. This record comes from a study of blood T cells in healthy people across ages. Through a sample-barcoded 5' primer and a J-beta primer mix, a second PCR was run for roughly 6 to 12 cycles. A tag from a template-switch adaptor with 12 random nucleotides marked each cDNA molecule. MiXCR, applied by TCRdb to the 5' RACE reads, yields one record per CDR3 protein. Of about 780,000 distinct CDR3 sequences in the sample, around 25% were seen once. The sample also formed part of further work on T cells of mothers and their children. Per that paper: Samples were provided by three healthy Caucasian mothers and their six children.

The genes are TRBV12-3 or TRBV12-4 and TRBJ2-3, with 12 bases matching TRBD2. What was sequenced was blood. The source of this sequence is a boy aged 10-17 years in good health. The chain's CDR3 is CASSTTSGGTRTDAQYF. For the CDR3, the DNA is TGTGCCAGCAGTACGACTAGCGGGGGCACTAGAACAGATGCGCAGTATTTT.